This T cell receptor beta chain was sequenced during a study of blood T cell repertoires in COVID-19. CDR1 and CDR2 (germline): SQVTM, ANQGSEA. Trimming cost V 6 bases and J 3 bases, with 21 bases left between them. This CDR3 spans 15 amino acids. In the authors' workflow: Amplification of reference gene primers was used by the study to estimate nucleated cell counts. The assay was immunoSEQ multiplex PCR, and TCRdb's table has in-frame clones only and misses some. That table gives V, J and clone size, and the DNA gave D and trimming. The sample carries fewer than 120,000 clones, approximately 90% recorded once.

The sequence came from a human donor in a cohort sampled during active COVID-19. The material sequenced was peripheral blood. V and J are TRBV29-1 and TRBJ2-7; D perhaps matches TRBD2 (5 bases). CDR3 in amino acids: CSVTKLRGRIYEQYF. The CDR3 bases are TGCAGCGTAACCAAGCTACGGGGAAGGATCTACGAGCAGTACTTC.